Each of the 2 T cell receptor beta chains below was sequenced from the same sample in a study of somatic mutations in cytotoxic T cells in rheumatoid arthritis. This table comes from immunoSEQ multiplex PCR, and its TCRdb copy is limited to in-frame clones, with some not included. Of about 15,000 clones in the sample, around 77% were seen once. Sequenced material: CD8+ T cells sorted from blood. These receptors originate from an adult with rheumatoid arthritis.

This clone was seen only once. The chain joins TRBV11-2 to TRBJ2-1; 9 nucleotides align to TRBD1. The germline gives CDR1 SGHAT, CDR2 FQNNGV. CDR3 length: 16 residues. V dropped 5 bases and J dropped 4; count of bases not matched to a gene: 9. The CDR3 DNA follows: TGTGCCAGCAGCACCCCGGACAGGGGCGAATACAATGAGCAGTTCTTC. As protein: CASSTPDRGEYNEQFF.

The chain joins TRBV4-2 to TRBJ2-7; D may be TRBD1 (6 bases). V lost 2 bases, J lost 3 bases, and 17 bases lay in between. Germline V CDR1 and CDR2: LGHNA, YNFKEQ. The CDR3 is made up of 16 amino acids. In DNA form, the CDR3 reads TGTGCCAGCAGCCAACGGTTTGGGGACACCGTCTACGAGCAGTACTTC. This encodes CASSQRFGDTVYEQYF.